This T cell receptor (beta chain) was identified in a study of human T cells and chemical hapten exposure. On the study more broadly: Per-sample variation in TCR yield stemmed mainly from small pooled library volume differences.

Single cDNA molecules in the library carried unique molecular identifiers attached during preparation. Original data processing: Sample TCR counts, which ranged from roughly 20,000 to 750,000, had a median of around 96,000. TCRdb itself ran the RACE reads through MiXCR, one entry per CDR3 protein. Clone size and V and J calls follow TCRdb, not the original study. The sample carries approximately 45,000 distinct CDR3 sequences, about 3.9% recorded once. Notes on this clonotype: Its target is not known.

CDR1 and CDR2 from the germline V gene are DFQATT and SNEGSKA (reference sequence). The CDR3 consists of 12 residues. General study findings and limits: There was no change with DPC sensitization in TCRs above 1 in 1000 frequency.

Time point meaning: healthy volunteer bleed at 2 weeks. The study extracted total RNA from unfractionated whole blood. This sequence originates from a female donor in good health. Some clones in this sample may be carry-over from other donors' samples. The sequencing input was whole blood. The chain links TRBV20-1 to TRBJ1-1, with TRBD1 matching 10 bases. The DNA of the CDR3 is TGCAGGGTGGACAGGGGGGGGACTGAAGCTTTCTTT. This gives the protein CRVDRGGTEAFF.